This TCR beta chain was identified in a study of blood T cell repertoires in COVID-19. Study details: The cDNA or gDNA used as material had been derived from T cells, B-cell-depleted T cells, or PBMCs.

Repertoires were generated with immunoSEQ multiplex PCR, while TCRdb's copy carries only in-frame clones and drops some. The sample comprises more than 100,000 clones, around 87% of which are singletons, and 25% to 35% rests with the top ten. This sequence originates from a woman in her 70s with acute or convalescent COVID-19. Sequenced: peripheral blood.

The CDR3 loop reads CASSQVQTATGELFF. In nucleotides, the CDR3 is TGCGCCAGCAGCCAAGTTCAGACTGCGACCGGGGAGCTGTTTTTT. The V gene is TRBV4-1, the J gene TRBJ2-2; no clear D gene. The CDR3 consists of 15 residues. The V end was cut by 1 base, the J end by 5 bases, with 11 bases between. CDR1 is MGHRA, CDR2 YSYEKL, per germline.